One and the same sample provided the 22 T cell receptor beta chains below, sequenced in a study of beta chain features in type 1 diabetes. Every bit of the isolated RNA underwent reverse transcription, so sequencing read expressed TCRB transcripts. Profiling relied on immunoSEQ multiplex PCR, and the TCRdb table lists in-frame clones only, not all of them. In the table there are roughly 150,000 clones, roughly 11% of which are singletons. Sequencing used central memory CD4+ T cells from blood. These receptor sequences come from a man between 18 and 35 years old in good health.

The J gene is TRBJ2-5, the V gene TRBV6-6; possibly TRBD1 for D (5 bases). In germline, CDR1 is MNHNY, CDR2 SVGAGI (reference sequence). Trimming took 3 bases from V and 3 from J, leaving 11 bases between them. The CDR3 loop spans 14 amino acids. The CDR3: CASSYLSREETQYF. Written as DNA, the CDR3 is TGTGCCAGCAGTTATCTGTCCAGGGAAGAGACCCAGTACTTC.

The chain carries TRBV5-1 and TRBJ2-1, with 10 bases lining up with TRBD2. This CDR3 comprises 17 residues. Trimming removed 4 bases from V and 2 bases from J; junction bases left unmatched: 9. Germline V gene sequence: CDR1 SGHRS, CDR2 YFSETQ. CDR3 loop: CASSGSALAGAYNEQFF. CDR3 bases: TGCGCCAGCAGCGGGAGTGCTCTAGCGGGAGCCTACAATGAGCAGTTCTTC.

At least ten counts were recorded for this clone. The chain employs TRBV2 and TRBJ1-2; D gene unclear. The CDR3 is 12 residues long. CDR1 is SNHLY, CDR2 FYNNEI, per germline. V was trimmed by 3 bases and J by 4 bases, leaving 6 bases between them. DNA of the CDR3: TGTGCCAGCAGTGAGCAAAGCTATGGCTACACCTTC. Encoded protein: CASSEQSYGYTF.

The CDR3 reads CASSQGMGRATGTQYF. The CDR3 DNA follows: TGCGCCAGCAGCCAAGGGATGGGAAGGGCTACGGGGACCCAGTACTTC. V and J are TRBV4-3 and TRBJ2-5, with D unclear. V was clipped by 1 base and J by 7 bases, with 19 bases between them. This CDR3 has 16 residues. Per the germline V gene, CDR1 is LGHNA and CDR2 is YSLEER.

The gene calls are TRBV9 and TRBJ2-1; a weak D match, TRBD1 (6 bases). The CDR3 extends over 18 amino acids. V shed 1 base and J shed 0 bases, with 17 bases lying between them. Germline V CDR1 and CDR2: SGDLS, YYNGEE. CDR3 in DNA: TGTGCCAGCAGCGTAAGTCAGGGAACAGGGTCCTCCTACAATGAGCAGTTCTTC. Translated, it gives CASSVSQGTGSSYNEQFF.

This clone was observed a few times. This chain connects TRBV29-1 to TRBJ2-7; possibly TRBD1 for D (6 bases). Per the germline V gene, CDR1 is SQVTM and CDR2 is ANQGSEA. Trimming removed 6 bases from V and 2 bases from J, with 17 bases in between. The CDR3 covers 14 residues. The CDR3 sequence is CSVGGGRGAYEQYF. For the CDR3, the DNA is TGCAGCGTCGGTGGGGGCAGGGGTGCCTACGAGCAGTACTTC.

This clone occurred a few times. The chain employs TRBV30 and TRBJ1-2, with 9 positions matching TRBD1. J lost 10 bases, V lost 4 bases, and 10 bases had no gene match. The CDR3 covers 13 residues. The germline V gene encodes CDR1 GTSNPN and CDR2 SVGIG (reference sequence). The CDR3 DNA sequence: TGTGCCTGGACCTCGGACAGGGGAGTTTACTACACCTTC. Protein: CAWTSDRGVYYTF.

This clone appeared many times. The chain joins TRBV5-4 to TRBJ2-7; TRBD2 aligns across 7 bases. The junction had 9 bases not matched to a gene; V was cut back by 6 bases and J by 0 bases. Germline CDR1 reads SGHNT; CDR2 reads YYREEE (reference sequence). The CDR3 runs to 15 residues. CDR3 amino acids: CASKSGTTSSYEQYF. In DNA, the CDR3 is TGTGCCAGCAAAAGCGGGACGACAAGCTCCTACGAGCAGTACTTC.

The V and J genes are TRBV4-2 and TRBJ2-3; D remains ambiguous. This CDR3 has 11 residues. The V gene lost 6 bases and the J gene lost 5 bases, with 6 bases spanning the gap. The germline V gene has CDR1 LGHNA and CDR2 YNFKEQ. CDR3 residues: CASRKEDTQYF. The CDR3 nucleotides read TGTGCCAGCAGGAAGGAAGATACGCAGTATTTT.

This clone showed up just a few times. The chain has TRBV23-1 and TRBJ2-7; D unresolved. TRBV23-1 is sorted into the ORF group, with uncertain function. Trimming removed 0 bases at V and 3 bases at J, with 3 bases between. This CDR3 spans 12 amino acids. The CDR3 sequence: CASSQSIYEQYF. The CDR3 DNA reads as TGCGCCAGCAGTCAATCAATCTACGAGCAGTACTTC.

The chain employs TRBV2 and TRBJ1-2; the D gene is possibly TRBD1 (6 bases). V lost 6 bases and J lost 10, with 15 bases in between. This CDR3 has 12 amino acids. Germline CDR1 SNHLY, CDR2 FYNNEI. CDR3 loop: CASRRDKAYYTF. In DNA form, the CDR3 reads TGTGCCAGCAGGCGGGACAAGGCCTACTACACCTTC.

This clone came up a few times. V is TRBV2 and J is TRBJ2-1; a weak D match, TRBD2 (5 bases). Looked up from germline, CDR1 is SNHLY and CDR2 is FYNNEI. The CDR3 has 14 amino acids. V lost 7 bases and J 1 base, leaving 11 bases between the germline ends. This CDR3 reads CASMPGRSYNEQFF. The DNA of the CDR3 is TGTGCCAGCATGCCGGGGAGATCCTACAATGAGCAGTTCTTC.

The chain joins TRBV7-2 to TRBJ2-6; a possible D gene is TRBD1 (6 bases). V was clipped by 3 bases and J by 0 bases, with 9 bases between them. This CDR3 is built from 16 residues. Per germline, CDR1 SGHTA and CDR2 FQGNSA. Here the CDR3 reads CASSFYRASGANVLTF. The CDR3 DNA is TGTGCCAGCAGCTTCTACAGGGCCTCTGGGGCCAACGTCCTGACTTTC.

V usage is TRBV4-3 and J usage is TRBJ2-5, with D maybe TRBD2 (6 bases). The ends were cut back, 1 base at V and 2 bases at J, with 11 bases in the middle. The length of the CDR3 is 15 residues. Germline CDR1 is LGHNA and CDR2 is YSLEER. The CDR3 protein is CASSQGLATQETQYF. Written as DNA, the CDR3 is TGCGCCAGCAGCCAAGGCCTAGCGACACAAGAGACCCAGTACTTC.

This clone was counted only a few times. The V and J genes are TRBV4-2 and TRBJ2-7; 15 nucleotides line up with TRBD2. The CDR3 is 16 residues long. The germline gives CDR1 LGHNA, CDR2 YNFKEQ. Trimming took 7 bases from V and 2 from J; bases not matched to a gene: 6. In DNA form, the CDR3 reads TGTGCCAGCACTCGCGGACTAGCGGGAGGGACCTACGAGCAGTACTTC. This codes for CASTRGLAGGTYEQYF.

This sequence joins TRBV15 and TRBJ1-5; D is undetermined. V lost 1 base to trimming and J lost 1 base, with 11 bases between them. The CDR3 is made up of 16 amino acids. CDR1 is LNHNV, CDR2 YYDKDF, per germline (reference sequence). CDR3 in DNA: TGTGCCACCAGCAGAGGAAAGGGAGCGAGCAATCAGCCCCAGCATTTT. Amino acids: CATSRGKGASNQPQHF. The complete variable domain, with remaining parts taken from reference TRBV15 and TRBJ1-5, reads DAMVIQNPRYQVTQFGKPVTLSCSQTLNHNVMYWYQQKSSQAPKLLFHYYDKDFNNEADTPDNFQSRRPNTSFCFLDIRSPGLGDTAMYLCATSRGKGASNQPQHFGDGTRLSIL.

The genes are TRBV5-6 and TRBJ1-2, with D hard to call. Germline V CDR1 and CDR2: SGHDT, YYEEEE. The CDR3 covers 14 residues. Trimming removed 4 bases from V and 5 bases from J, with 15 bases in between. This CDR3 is CASSPDGFHYGYTF. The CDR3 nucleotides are TGTGCCAGCAGCCCGGACGGATTTCATTATGGCTACACCTTC.

The DNA for the CDR3 is TGTGCCAGCAGCCAAAAGGATGGCTACACCTTC. Protein sequence: CASSQKDGYTF. The chain has TRBV6-6 and TRBJ1-2, with D unresolved. Germline V gives CDR1 MNHNY, CDR2 SVGAGI (reference sequence). This CDR3 is 11 amino acids long. V lost 6 bases to trimming and J lost 6 bases, with 8 bases between them.

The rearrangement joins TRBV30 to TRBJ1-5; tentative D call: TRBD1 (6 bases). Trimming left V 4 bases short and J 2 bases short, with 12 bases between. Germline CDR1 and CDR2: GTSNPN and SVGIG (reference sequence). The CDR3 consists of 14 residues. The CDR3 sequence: CAWKKQGGNQPQHF. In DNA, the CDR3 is TGTGCCTGGAAGAAACAGGGAGGCAATCAGCCCCAGCATTTT.

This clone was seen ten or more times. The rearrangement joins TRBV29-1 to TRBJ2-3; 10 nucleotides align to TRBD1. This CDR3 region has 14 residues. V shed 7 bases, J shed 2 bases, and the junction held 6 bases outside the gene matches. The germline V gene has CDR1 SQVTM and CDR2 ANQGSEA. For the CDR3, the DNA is TGCAGCGCTCCGGGACAGGGGAACACAGATACGCAGTATTTT. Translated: CSAPGQGNTDTQYF.

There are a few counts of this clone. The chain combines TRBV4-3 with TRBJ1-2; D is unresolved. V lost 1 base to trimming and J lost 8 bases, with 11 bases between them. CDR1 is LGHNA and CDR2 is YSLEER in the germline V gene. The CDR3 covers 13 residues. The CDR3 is CASSQGQVGGYTF. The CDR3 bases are TGCGCCAGCAGCCAAGGGCAGGTCGGGGGCTACACCTTC.

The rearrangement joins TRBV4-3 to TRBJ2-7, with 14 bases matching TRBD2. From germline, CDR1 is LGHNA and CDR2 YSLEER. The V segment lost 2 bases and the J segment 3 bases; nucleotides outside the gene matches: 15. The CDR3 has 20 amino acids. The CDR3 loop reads CASSQRLERGLAGVVYEQYF. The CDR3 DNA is TGCGCCAGCAGCCAAAGATTAGAAAGGGGACTAGCGGGAGTCGTCTACGAGCAGTACTTC.